This T cell receptor beta chain was sequenced in a study of CD8 T cells in Susac syndrome. The germline V gene has CDR1 MDHEN and CDR2 SYDVKM. CDR3 size: 11 residues. The V end was cut by 8 bases, the J end by 4 bases, with 6 bases between. Age- and sex-matched healthy donors served as the control group. While CD8+ and CD4+ T cells were isolated negatively, TEMRA cells were enriched by FACS. The RNA input was about 0.5 to 1 ug, and it was reverse transcribed with random hexamers. With immunoSEQ multiplex PCR, TCR beta CDR3 was amplified across 54 Vbeta and 13 Jbeta. TCRdb reanalysed the immunoSEQ multiplex PCR reads using MiXCR and keeps one entry per CDR3 protein. Of 120,000 or so distinct CDR3 sequences in the sample, less than 95% were seen once.

Input material: CD4+ T cells from PBMCs. The chain employs TRBV28 and TRBJ2-1; D unclear. This sequence originates from a human donor in good health. CDR3 amino acids: CASGFYNEQFF. DNA of the CDR3: TGTGCCAGCGGCTTTTACAATGAGCAGTTCTTC. Looking up the rest from reference TRBV28 and TRBJ2-1 gives the full variable domain: DVKVTQSSRYLVKRTGEKVFLECVQDMDHENMFWYRQDPGLGLRLIYFSYDVKMKEKGDIPEGYSVSREKKERFSLILESASTNQTSMYLCASGFYNEQFFGPGTRLTVL.